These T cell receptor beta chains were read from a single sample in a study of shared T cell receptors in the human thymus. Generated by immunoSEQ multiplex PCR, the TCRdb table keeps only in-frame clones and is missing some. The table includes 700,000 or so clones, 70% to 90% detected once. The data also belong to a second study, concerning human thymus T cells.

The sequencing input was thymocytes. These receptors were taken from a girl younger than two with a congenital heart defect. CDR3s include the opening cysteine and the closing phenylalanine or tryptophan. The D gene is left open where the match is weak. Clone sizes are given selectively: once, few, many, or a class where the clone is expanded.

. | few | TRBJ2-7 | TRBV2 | CASNWLAAYEQYF | TGTGCCAGCAACTGGCTAGCCGCCTACGAGCAGTACTTC
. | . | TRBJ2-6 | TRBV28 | CASSARSKWKTGANVLTF | TGTGCCAGCAGTGCCAGGTCCAAGTGGAAAACTGGGGCCAACGTCCTGACTTTC
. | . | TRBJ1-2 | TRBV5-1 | CASSSGVYGYTF | TGCGCCAGCAGTTCAGGGGTCTATGGCTACACCTTC
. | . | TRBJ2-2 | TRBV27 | CASSRSGTNTGELFF | TGTGCCAGCAGTCGTTCAGGGACGAACACCGGGGAGCTGTTTTTT
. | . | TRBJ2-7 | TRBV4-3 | CASSQDSIRNYEQYF | TGCGCCAGCAGCCAAGATAGCATTCGGAACTACGAGCAGTACTTC
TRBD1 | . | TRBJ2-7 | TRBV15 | CATSRNTGDEQYF | TGTGCCACCAGCAGAAATACAGGGGACGAGCAGTACTTC
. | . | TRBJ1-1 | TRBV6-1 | CASSAEVGVTEAFF | TGTGCCAGCAGTGCCGAGGTAGGGGTCACTGAAGCTTTCTTT
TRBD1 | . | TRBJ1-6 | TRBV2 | CASSTGGLNSPLHF | TGTGCCAGCAGCACAGGGGGATTGAATTCACCCCTCCACTTT
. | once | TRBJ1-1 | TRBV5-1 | CASSPGEGNTEAFF | TGCGCCAGTTCCCCCGGGGAGGGGAACACTGAAGCTTTCTTT
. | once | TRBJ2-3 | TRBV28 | CASRRQERNTTDTQYF | TGTGCCAGCCGAAGACAGGAGAGGAACACCACAGATACGCAGTATTTT
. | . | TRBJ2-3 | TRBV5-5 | CASSLDGANEGTDTQYF | TGTGCCAGCAGCTTGGATGGTGCGAATGAGGGCACAGATACGCAGTATTTT
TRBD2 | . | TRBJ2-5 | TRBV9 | CASSVISSGQETQYF | TGTGCCAGCAGCGTTATATCTAGCGGCCAAGAGACCCAGTACTTC
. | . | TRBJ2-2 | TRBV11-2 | CASSPGVNTGELFF | TGTGCCAGCAGCCCGGGGGTTAACACCGGGGAGCTGTTTTTT
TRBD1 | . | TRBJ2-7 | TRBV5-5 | CASSLVRGPSSTRSYEQYF | TGTGCCAGCAGCTTGGTAAGGGGGCCCTCTTCCACTCGCTCCTACGAGCAGTACTTC
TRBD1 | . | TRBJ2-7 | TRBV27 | CASSRQGDSSYEQYF | TGTGCCAGCAGTCGACAGGGGGACAGCTCCTACGAGCAGTACTTC
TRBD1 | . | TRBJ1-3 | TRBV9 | CASSLTLCADRGNSSGNTIYF | TGTGCCAGCAGCCTCACCCTCTGTGCAGACAGGGGAAATTCCTCTGGAAACACCATATATTTT
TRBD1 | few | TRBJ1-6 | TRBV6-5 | CASSYGTVYNSPLHF | TGTGCCAGCAGTTACGGGACAGTCTATAATTCACCCCTCCACTTT
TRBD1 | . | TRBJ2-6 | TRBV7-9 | CASSLEGTGVSGANVLTF | TGTGCCAGCAGCTTAGAAGGGACAGGGGTCTCTGGGGCCAACGTCCTGACTTTC
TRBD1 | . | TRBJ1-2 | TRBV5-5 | CASSLQRTDRAPYGYTF | TGTGCCAGCAGCTTACAAAGGACGGACAGGGCTCCCTATGGCTACACCTTC
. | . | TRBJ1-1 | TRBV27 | CASSRVGGLGTEAFF | TGTGCCAGCAGTCGCGTCGGGGGGCTCGGAACTGAAGCTTTCTTT
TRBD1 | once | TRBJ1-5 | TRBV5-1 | CASSPTGRQPQHF | TGCGCCAGCAGCCCGACAGGGCGGCAGCCCCAGCATTTT
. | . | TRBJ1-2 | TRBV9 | CASSVAEQLSYGYTF | TGTGCCAGCAGCGTAGCGGAACAGCTTAGTTATGGCTACACCTTC
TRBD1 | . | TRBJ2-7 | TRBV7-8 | CASSLEPGQGLIRYEQYF | TGTGCCAGCAGCTTAGAGCCCGGACAGGGCCTGATTAGGTACGAGCAGTACTTC
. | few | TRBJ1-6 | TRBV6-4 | CASRASLWRREYNSPLHF | TGTGCCAGCAGGGCATCCCTTTGGCGGAGGGAGTATAATTCACCCCTCCACTTT
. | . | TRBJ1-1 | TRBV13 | CASSLHSRILNRQVNTEAFF | TGTGCCAGCAGCCTCCATTCTCGAATTCTCAACCGACAGGTGAACACTGAAGCTTTCTTT
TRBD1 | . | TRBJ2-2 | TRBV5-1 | CASSRTGNTGELFF | TGCGCCAGCAGCCGGACAGGCAACACCGGGGAGCTGTTTTTT
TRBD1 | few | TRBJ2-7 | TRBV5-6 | CASSLIVSDREDEQYF | TGTGCCAGCAGCTTGATTGTGTCGGACAGGGAGGACGAGCAGTACTTC
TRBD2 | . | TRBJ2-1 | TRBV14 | CASSQDGTGGGYNEQFF | TGTGCCAGCAGCCAAGACGGGACGGGGGGGGGCTACAATGAGCAGTTCTTC
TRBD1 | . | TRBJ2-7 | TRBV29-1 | CSVVTANRQGFYEQYF | TGCAGCGTTGTCACGGCAAACCGACAGGGCTTCTACGAGCAGTACTTC
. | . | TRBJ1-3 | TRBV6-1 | CASSEGRPRSGNTIYF | TGTGCCAGCAGTGAAGGCAGGCCCCGCTCTGGAAACACCATATATTTT
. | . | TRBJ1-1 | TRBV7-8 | CASSLSSHTEAFF | TGTGCCAGCAGCTTATCAAGCCACACTGAAGCTTTCTTT
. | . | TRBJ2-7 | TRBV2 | CASVRTAPQYF | TGTGCCAGTGTAAGAACAGCCCCCCAGTACTTC
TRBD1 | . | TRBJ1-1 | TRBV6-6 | CASQGGRPMNTEAFF | TGTGCCAGCCAAGGGGGCAGACCGATGAACACTGAAGCTTTCTTT
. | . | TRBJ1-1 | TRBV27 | CASSLSVRGGLDTEAFF | TGTGCCAGCAGTTTATCGGTCCGGGGTGGTTTGGACACTGAAGCTTTCTTT
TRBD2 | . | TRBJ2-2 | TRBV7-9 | CASSKTSGAAGELFF | TGTGCCAGCAGCAAGACTAGCGGGGCGGCCGGGGAGCTGTTTTTT
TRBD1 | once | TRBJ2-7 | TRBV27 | CASSYKAGTDLVYEQYF | TGTGCCAGCAGTTACAAGGCCGGGACAGACTTGGTCTACGAGCAGTACTTC
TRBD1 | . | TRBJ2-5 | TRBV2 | CASIDTGAQYF | TGTGCCAGCATCGACACAGGGGCCCAGTACTTC